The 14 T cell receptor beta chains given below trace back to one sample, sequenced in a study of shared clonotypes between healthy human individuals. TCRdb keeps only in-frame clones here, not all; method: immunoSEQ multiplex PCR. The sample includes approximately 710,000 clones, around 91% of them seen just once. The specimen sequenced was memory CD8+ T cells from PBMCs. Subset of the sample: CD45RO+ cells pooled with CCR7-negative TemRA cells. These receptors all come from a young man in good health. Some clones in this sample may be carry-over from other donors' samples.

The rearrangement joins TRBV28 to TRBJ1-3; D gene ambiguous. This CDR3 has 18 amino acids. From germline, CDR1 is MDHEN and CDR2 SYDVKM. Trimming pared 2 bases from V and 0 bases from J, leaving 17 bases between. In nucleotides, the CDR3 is TGTGCCAGCAGTTTAATCGTCATCGGTAGGGCCTCTGGAAACACCATATATTTT. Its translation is CASSLIVIGRASGNTIYF.

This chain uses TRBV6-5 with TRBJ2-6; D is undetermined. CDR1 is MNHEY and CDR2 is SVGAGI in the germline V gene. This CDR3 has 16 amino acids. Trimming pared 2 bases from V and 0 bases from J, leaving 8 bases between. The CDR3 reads CASSYHVLSGANVLTF. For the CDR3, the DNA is TGTGCCAGCAGTTACCACGTTCTCTCTGGGGCCAACGTCCTGACTTTC.

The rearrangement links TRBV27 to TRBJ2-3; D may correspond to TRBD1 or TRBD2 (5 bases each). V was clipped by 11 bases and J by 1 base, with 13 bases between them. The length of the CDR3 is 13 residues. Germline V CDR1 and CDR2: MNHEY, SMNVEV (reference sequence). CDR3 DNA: TGTGCCGCCCGGGGCGGAGGCACAGATACGCAGTATTTT. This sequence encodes CAARGGGTDTQYF.

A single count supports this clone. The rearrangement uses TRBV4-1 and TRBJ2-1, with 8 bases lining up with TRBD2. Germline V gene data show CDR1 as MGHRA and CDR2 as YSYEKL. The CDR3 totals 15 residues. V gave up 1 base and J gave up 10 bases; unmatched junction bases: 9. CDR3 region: CASSQGSGISGEQFF. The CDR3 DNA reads TGCGCCAGCAGCCAAGGTAGCGGGATATCAGGAGAGCAGTTCTTC.

The CDR3 reads CASSLGLAGEAGELFF. The CDR3 DNA sequence: TGTGCCAGCAGCTTAGGACTAGCGGGAGAGGCGGGGGAGCTGTTTTTT. The chain is built from TRBV7-9 and TRBJ2-2; 12 bases fit TRBD2. Germline values: CDR1 SEHNR, CDR2 FQNEAQ (reference sequence). The length of the CDR3 is 16 residues. J lost 8 bases, V lost 1 base, and 5 bases had no gene match.

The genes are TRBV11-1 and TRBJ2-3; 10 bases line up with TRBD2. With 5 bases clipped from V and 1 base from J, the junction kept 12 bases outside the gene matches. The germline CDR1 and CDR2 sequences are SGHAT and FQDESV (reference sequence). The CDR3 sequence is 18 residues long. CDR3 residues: CASSAASGGFKGTDTQYF. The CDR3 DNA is TGTGCCAGCAGCGCCGCTAGCGGGGGATTTAAGGGCACAGATACGCAGTATTTT.

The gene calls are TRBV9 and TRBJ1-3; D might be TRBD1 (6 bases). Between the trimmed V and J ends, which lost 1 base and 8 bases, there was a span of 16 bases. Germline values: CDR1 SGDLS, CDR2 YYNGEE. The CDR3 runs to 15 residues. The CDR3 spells CASSVYGGLADTIYF. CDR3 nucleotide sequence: TGTGCCAGCAGCGTATATGGGGGCTTAGCGGACACCATATATTTT. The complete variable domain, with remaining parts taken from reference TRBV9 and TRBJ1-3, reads DSGVTQTPKHLITATGQRVTLRCSPRSGDLSVYWYQQSLDQGLQFLIQYYNGEERAKGNILERFSAQQFPDLHSELNLSSLELGDSALYFCASSVYGGLADTIYFGEGSWLTVV.

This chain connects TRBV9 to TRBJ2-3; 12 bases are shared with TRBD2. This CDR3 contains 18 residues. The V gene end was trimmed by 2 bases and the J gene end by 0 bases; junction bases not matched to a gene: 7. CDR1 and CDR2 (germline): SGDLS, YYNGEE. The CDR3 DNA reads TGTGCCAGCAGCGTTACTAGCGGGAGGATATCTAGCACAGATACGCAGTATTTT. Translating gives CASSVTSGRISSTDTQYF.

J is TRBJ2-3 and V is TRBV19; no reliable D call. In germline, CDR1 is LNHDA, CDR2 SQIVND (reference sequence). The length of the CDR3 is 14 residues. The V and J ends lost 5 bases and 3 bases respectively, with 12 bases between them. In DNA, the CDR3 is TGTGCCAGTAGTCCAGCCGGAGCTACAGATACGCAGTATTTT. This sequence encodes CASSPAGATDTQYF.

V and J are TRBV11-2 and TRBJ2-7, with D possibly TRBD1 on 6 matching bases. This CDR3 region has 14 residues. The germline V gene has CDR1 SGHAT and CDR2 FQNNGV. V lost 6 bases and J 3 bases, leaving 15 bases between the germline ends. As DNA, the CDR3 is TGTGCCAGCAGATCCCCAGAAGGGGGCTACGAGCAGTACTTC. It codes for CASRSPEGGYEQYF.

The DNA for the CDR3 is TGTGCCAGCAGCTCTTCGTGGACTAGCGGGAGGGGGGGCACAGATACGCAGTATTTT. It specifies CASSSSWTSGRGGTDTQYF. The chain couples TRBV7-6 to TRBJ2-3; 15 bases line up with TRBD2. Germline CDR1 reads SGHVS; CDR2 reads FNYEAQ. V was pared by 4 bases and J by 1 base, with 9 bases of the junction left unmatched. The CDR3 loop spans 19 amino acids.

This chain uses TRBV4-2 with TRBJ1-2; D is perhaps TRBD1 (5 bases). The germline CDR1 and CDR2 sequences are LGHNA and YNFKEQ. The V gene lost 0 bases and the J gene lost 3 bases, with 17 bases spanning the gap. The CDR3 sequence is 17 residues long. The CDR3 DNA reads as TGTGCCAGCAGCCAAGAGGTCCGGGGGAGCCTGGACTATGGCTACACCTTC. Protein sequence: CASSQEVRGSLDYGYTF.

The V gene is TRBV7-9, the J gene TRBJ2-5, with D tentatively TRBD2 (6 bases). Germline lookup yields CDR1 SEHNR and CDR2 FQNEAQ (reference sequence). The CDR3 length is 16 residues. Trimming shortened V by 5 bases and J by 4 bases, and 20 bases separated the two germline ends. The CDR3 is CASSVRGAGQGETQYF. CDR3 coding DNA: TGTGCCAGCAGCGTGAGGGGAGCGGGTCAGGGAGAGACCCAGTACTTC.

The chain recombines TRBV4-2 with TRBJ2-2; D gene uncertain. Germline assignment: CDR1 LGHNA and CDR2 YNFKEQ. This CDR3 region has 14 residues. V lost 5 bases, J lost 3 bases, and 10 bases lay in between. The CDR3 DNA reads TGTGCCAGCAGCTTCCCCACAGACACCGGGGAGCTGTTTTTT. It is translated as CASSFPTDTGELFF.